These T cell receptor beta chains were read from a single sample in a study of graft-versus-host responses after intestinal transplantation. Clones were read by immunoSEQ multiplex PCR, and TCRdb kept only the in-frame ones, dropping some. The sample includes some 12,000 clones, about 80% of them seen just once. The sample was ileum tissue, taken 23 days after intestinal transplant. The receptors derive from a human patient who received an intestinal transplant, so some T cells may come from the graft donor. Both conserved end residues are part of each CDR3. The D gene is left open where the match is weak. The size entry is marked missing in some rows and otherwise reads once, few, many or a size class.

clone size: NA
J gene: TRBJ2-1
V gene: TRBV9
D gene: TRBD2
CDR3 DNA: TGTGCCAGCAGCGCTAGCGGGAGAGTGAGCGATGAGCAGTTCTTC
CDR3 protein: CASSASGRVSDEQFF

clone size: NA
J gene: TRBJ2-4
V gene: TRBV19
D gene: NA
CDR3 DNA: TGTGCCAGTAGTATAGCGGCCAGGGAAAGAGCCAAAAACATTCAGTACTTC
CDR3 protein: CASSIAARERAKNIQYF

clone size: NA
J gene: TRBJ2-7
V gene: TRBV4-3
D gene: TRBD1
CDR3 DNA: TGCGCCAGCAGCTACTCCGGGACAGGGGACTACGAGCAGTACTTC
CDR3 protein: CASSYSGTGDYEQYF

clone size: NA
J gene: TRBJ2-7
V gene: TRBV15
D gene: TRBD2
CDR3 DNA: TGTGCCACCAGCAGAGACTATAGCGGGAGAGGTTACGAGCAGTACTTC
CDR3 protein: CATSRDYSGRGYEQYF

clone size: NA
J gene: TRBJ2-3
V gene: TRBV11-2
D gene: NA
CDR3 DNA: TGTGCCAGCAGCTTAGTTTTCCTAGCGTCAGATACGCAGTATTTT
CDR3 protein: CASSLVFLASDTQYF

clone size: NA
J gene: TRBJ2-7
V gene: TRBV5-6
D gene: TRBD1
CDR3 DNA: TGTGCCAGCAGCTTGGTACTCGGACAGGGGGCGGACTACGAGCAGTACTTC
CDR3 protein: CASSLVLGQGADYEQYF

clone size: NA
J gene: TRBJ2-3
V gene: TRBV4-2
D gene: NA
CDR3 DNA: TGTGCCAGCAGCCAAGAGGAGGGAGGCCCCCCCTTCTCGGGTACGCAGTATTTT
CDR3 protein: CASSQEEGGPPFSGTQYF

clone size: NA
J gene: TRBJ1-4
V gene: TRBV11-3
D gene: NA
CDR3 DNA: TGTGCCAGCAGCTTAGGCATCCTGGGGACGCGACCACAAAATGAAAAACTGTTTTTT
CDR3 protein: CASSLGILGTRPQNEKLFF

clone size: NA
J gene: TRBJ2-7
V gene: TRBV4-1
D gene: TRBD2
CDR3 DNA: TGCGCCAGCAGCCAAGGGATCGGGGGGTCCTACGAGCAGTACTTC
CDR3 protein: CASSQGIGGSYEQYF

clone size: once
J gene: TRBJ2-7
V gene: TRBV10-1
D gene: NA
CDR3 DNA: TGCGCCAGCAGTGGTCGGGGCAGGCCTTCCTCCTACGAGCAGTACTTC
CDR3 protein: CASSGRGRPSSYEQYF

clone size: NA
J gene: TRBJ2-1
V gene: TRBV6-4
D gene: NA
CDR3 DNA: TGTGCCAGCAGTGACGTCCTGAGGCCCTACAATGAGCAGTTCTTC
CDR3 protein: CASSDVLRPYNEQFF

clone size: once
J gene: TRBJ1-1
V gene: TRBV27
D gene: NA
CDR3 DNA: TGTGCCAGCAGTCCCGGTGGTAAACGGGGGGAAGCTTTCTTT
CDR3 protein: CASSPGGKRGEAFF

clone size: NA
J gene: TRBJ1-1
V gene: TRBV27
D gene: NA
CDR3 DNA: TGTGCCAGCAGTTTATATCAGGGGCCAGGCACTGAAGCTTTCTTT
CDR3 protein: CASSLYQGPGTEAFF

clone size: once
J gene: TRBJ2-7
V gene: TRBV4-1
D gene: TRBD1
CDR3 DNA: TGCGCCAGCAGCCAATCAGCGACAGGGCTTACCTACGAGCAGTACTTC
CDR3 protein: CASSQSATGLTYEQYF

clone size: few
J gene: TRBJ2-7
V gene: TRBV13
D gene: TRBD1
CDR3 DNA: TGTGCCAGCAGCTTAGGCCGCGGGGACAGGTCCTACGAGCAGTACTTC
CDR3 protein: CASSLGRGDRSYEQYF

clone size: NA
J gene: TRBJ2-2
V gene: TRBV7-2
D gene: TRBD2
CDR3 DNA: TGTGCCAGCAGCTCGGGACTACCCGGGGAGCTGTTTTTT
CDR3 protein: CASSSGLPGELFF

clone size: NA
J gene: TRBJ2-7
V gene: TRBV4-1
D gene: NA
CDR3 DNA: TGCGCCAGCAGCCAAGTACAGGGATCCTCCTACGAGCAGTACTTC
CDR3 protein: CASSQVQGSSYEQYF

clone size: NA
J gene: TRBJ2-1
V gene: TRBV9
D gene: TRBD2
CDR3 DNA: TGTGCCAGCAGCGTTGGGACTAGCGACTACAATGAGCAGTTCTTC
CDR3 protein: CASSVGTSDYNEQFF

clone size: NA
J gene: TRBJ2-7
V gene: TRBV27
D gene: TRBD2
CDR3 DNA: TGTGCCAGCAGTTTATTAGCGGGGGGCTCCTACGAGCAGTACTTC
CDR3 protein: CASSLLAGGSYEQYF

clone size: NA
J gene: TRBJ2-3
V gene: TRBV7-2
D gene: TRBD2
CDR3 DNA: TGTGCCAGCAGCTCCAAGCGGGGATTGGCAGATACGCAGTATTTT
CDR3 protein: CASSSKRGLADTQYF

clone size: NA
J gene: TRBJ2-7
V gene: TRBV4-1
D gene: TRBD1
CDR3 DNA: TGCGCCAGCAGCCAAGCCGGGACAGGAGGGGACGAGCAGTACTTC
CDR3 protein: CASSQAGTGGDEQYF

clone size: NA
J gene: TRBJ2-6
V gene: TRBV7-9
D gene: NA
CDR3 DNA: TGTGCCAGCAGCGCGAGAGGGACCTCTGGGGCCAACGTCCTGACTTTC
CDR3 protein: CASSARGTSGANVLTF

clone size: NA
J gene: TRBJ2-7
V gene: TRBV7-9
D gene: NA
CDR3 DNA: TGTGCCAGCAGCCCCAGGGGCTTACCCTACGAGCAGTACTTC
CDR3 protein: CASSPRGLPYEQYF

clone size: once
J gene: TRBJ2-1
V gene: TRBV4-1
D gene: TRBD2
CDR3 DNA: TGCGCCAGCAGCCTTGCCGGGACTAGCGGTTACAATGAGCAGTTCTTC
CDR3 protein: CASSLAGTSGYNEQFF

clone size: NA
J gene: TRBJ1-2
V gene: TRBV11-3
D gene: TRBD1
CDR3 DNA: TGTGCCAGCAGCGGGGACAGGGTGGCCTATGGCTACACCTTC
CDR3 protein: CASSGDRVAYGYTF

clone size: once
J gene: TRBJ1-1
V gene: TRBV25-1
D gene: NA
CDR3 DNA: TGTGCCAGCAGTGACAACACTGAAGCTTTCTTT
CDR3 protein: CASSDNTEAFF

clone size: NA
J gene: TRBJ2-3
V gene: TRBV9
D gene: TRBD1
CDR3 DNA: TGTGCCAGCAGCGGAGACAGGGACGAGGGGGCCCCAGATACGCAGTATTTT
CDR3 protein: CASSGDRDEGAPDTQYF